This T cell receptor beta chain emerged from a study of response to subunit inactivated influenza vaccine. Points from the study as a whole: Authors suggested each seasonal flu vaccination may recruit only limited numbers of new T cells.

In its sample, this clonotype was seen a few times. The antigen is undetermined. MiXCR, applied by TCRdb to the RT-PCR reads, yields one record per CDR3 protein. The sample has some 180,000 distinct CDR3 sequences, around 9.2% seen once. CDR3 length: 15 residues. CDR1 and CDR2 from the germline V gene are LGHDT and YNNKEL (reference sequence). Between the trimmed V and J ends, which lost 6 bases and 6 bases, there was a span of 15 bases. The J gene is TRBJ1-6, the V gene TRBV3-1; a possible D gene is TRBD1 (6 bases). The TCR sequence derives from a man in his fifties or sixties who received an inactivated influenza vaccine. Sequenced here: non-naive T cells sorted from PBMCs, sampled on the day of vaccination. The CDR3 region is CASSSGVSGNSPLHF. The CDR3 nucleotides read TGTGCCAGCAGTTCAGGGGTCTCCGGTAATTCACCCCTCCACTTT.